Listed here are 5 T cell receptor beta chains from one sample, sequenced in a study of cytomegalovirus exposure and HLA in healthy donors. The PCR made use of 60 Vbeta and 13 Jbeta primers. Sequencing was performed with immunoSEQ multiplex PCR; in TCRdb, only in-frame clones are kept and a portion is missing. The table includes 150,000 to 200,000 clones, over 65% detected once. Material for sequencing was PBMCs. These receptors came from a young woman in good health and CMV-seronegative.

The chain combines TRBV6-4 with TRBJ1-4; D ambiguous. Per the germline V gene, CDR1 is MRHNA and CDR2 is SNTAGT. Trimming stripped 3 bases from V and 8 bases from J, with 7 bases between. The CDR3 is 12 amino acids. The CDR3 reads CASSEWEEKLFF. The CDR3 region has the DNA TGTGCCAGCAGTGAGTGGGAGGAAAAACTGTTTTTT.

This chain links TRBV6-1 with TRBJ1-1; 9 bases align to TRBD1. Per germline, CDR1 MNHNS and CDR2 SASEGT. With V trimmed by 2 bases and J by 6 bases, 10 bases remained unmatched. The CDR3 sequence is 16 residues long. In nucleotides, the CDR3 is TGTGCCAGCAGTGAAAGGGGGGACAGGGAAGGCCCTGAAGCTTTCTTT. The encoded protein is CASSERGDREGPEAFF.

The rearrangement uses TRBV5-1 and TRBJ2-1, with 13 bases fitting TRBD2. Germline CDR1 reads SGHRS; CDR2 reads YFSETQ. This CDR3 comprises 21 residues. Trimming took 0 bases from V and 7 from J; bases not matched to a gene: 19. The CDR3 bases are TGCGCCAGCAGCTTGGCTCGGGACCCAGTCCGGACTAGCGGGAGTCTGAATGAGCAGTTCTTC. Its protein product is CASSLARDPVRTSGSLNEQFF. Complete variable domain (other parts from reference TRBV5-1 and TRBJ2-1): KAGVTQTPRYLIKTRGQQVTLSCSPISGHRSVSWYQQTPGQGLQFLFEYFSETQRNKGNFPGRFSGRQFSNSRSEMNVSTLELGDSALYLCASSLARDPVRTSGSLNEQFFGPGTRLTVL.

CDR3 nucleotide sequence: TGCGCCAGCAGCCAAGGAGGCGGGAGCGGGAATGAGCAGTTCTTC. Protein: CASSQGGGSGNEQFF. The chain uses TRBV4-3 and TRBJ2-1; 7 nucleotides agree with TRBD2. With 1 base clipped from V and 7 bases from J, the junction kept 7 bases outside the gene matches. CDR1 is LGHNA and CDR2 is YSLEER in the germline V gene. This CDR3 contains 15 residues.

CDR3 in amino acids: CASSLRGRGSNQPQHF. The CDR3 bases are TGTGCCAGCAGCTTGCGGGGGAGGGGTAGCAATCAGCCCCAGCATTTT. The chain couples TRBV5-5 to TRBJ1-5; D perhaps matches TRBD1 (5 bases). The CDR3 is 16 residues long. Germline CDR1 SGHKS, CDR2 YYEKEE (reference sequence). The V end was cut by 1 base, the J end by 0 bases, with 11 bases between.